This T cell receptor (beta chain) was profiled in a study of monozygotic twins with inflammatory bowel disease. TCRdb reprocessed the 5' RACE reads; each CDR3 protein has one entry and no DNA is given. The sample yields about 110,000 distinct CDR3 sequences, of which the top ten take up around an eighth. In the case of this clonotype: Its antigen is as yet unknown.

Blood samples of 2.5 ml were drawn from every donor. Study results and limitations: A lone strong IBD-associated signal or clonotype found no support. None of the different T cell subtypes could be distinguished from one another.

Germline CDR1 is SGHTA and CDR2 is FQGNSA. CDR3 length: 13 amino acids. This clonotype was sampled from a human donor with ulcerative colitis or Crohn's disease, or a healthy co-twin of an affected twin (not recorded which). The material sequenced was blood. J is TRBJ1-2 and V is TRBV7-2; TCRdb picks TRBD1, but there is no DNA to check that call. The CDR3 is CASSLGTGYGYTF. The full variable domain, its missing parts supplied by reference TRBV7-2 and TRBJ1-2, is GAGVSQSPSNKVTEKGKDVELRCDPISGHTALYWYRQSLGQGLEFLIYFQGNSAPDKSGLPSDRFSAERTGGSVSTLTIQRTQQEDSAVYLCASSLGTGYGYTFGSGTRLTVV.